This T cell receptor beta chain was obtained from a study of T cells in Graves' hyperthyroidism and ophthalmopathy. The study, taken as a whole, reports: Stable hyperthyroidism was separated from ophthalmopathy by a model based on 13 V-J features. Clonotypes that were expanded in thyroid above 0.001 mostly appeared in blood too. In validation, the model predicted ophthalmopathy. These predictions came a median around 5.9 months before onset.

Using RNA transcripts as the source, TCR beta CDR3 regions were amplified. First-round RT-PCR targeting the TCR CDR3 was performed with the HTBI primer set. Each CDR3 protein gets one entry after TCRdb re-called the multiplex PCR reads with MiXCR. The sample records 650,000 to 800,000 distinct CDR3 sequences, 45% being singletons. To note about this clonotype: What it binds is not known.

Diagnoses were established using clinical symptoms, serum thyroxine and TRAb, thyroid ultrasound and orbital computed tomography. The sample was peripheral blood or thyroid tissue (not recorded which). The TCR sequence derives from an adult man with Graves' disease, either hyperthyroidism or ophthalmopathy (not recorded which).

The chain's CDR3 is CASSQLPSTDEQYF. CDR3 DNA: TGTGCCAGCAGCCAACTACCCTCGACAGACGAGCAGTACTTC. The chain has TRBV9 and TRBJ2-7, with D possibly TRBD1 on 5 matching bases. CDR1 is SGDLS, CDR2 YYNGEE, per germline. V lost 4 bases, J lost 5 bases, and 16 bases lay in between. CDR3 length: 14 amino acids.